This T cell receptor (beta chain) is drawn from a study of cytotoxic CD8 clonotypes in ibrutinib-treated CLL. Study background: It was after a median approximately eleven months of treatment, range 6 to 36, that response samples were taken.

Turning to this clone: Its specificity is unknown.

Assay used: immunoSEQ multiplex PCR; TCRdb lists only in-frame clones, some missing. The profile shows roughly 200,000 clones, about three quarters of them singletons. Study-wide results and limits: Clonality increased at ibrutinib response, then returned toward baseline at progression. Starting clonality was above that of age-matched healthy donors and tracked circulating CD8+ T-cell counts.

V lost 3 bases to trimming and J lost 9 bases, with 15 bases between them. The germline CDR1 and CDR2 sequences are SGHDN and FVKESK. The length of the CDR3 is 15 residues. The rearrangement joins TRBV14 to TRBJ1-6; tentative D call: TRBD1 (6 bases). Sequenced material: PBMCs, taken after 12 months of ibrutinib treatment. This TCR came from a human donor with chronic lymphocytic leukemia. The CDR3 DNA follows: TGTGCCAGCAGCCAGATACAGGGCGGGGGTTCACCCCTCCACTTT. Translation: CASSQIQGGGSPLHF.